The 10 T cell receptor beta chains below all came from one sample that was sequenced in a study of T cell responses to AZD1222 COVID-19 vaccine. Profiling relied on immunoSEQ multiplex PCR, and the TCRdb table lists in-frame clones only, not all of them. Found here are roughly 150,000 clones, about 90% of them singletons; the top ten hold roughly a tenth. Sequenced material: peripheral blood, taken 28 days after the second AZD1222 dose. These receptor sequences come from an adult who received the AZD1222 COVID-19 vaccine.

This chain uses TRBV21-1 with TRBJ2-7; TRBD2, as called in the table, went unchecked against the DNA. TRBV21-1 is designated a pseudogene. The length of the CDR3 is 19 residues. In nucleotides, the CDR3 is TGTGCCAGCAGCAAAGAGGCGGACGGAGGAATCTTAAACTCCTACGAGCAGTACTTC. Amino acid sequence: CASSKEADGGILNSYEQYF.

CDR3 residues: CASSLLASGLYQETQYF. The CDR3, as DNA: TGTGCCAGCAGCTTGTTGGCCTCAGGGCTGTACCAAGAGACCCAGTACTTC. V is TRBV5-4 and J is TRBJ2-5; weak D call: TRBD1 (5 bases). Germline CDR1 reads SGHNT; CDR2 reads YYREEE (reference sequence). V lost 1 base, J lost 0 bases, and 16 bases lay in between. The CDR3 is 17 amino acids.

The CDR3 is CAISESRAGGPGEQFF. The CDR3 DNA is TGTGCCATCAGTGAGTCGAGAGCGGGAGGGCCTGGTGAGCAGTTCTTC. The V call is TRBV10-3, the J call TRBJ2-1, with 10 bases fitting TRBD2. This CDR3 has 16 residues. The J segment lost 9 bases and the V segment lost 0 bases, leaving 8 bases of the junction unmatched. From germline, CDR1 is ENHRY and CDR2 SYGVKD.

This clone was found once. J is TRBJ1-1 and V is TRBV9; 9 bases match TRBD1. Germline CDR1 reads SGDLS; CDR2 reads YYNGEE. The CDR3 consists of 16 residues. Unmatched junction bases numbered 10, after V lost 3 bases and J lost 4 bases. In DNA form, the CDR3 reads TGTGCCAGCAGCGCAAACCCCGGGACAGGGCTCACTGAAGCTTTCTTT. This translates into CASSANPGTGLTEAFF.

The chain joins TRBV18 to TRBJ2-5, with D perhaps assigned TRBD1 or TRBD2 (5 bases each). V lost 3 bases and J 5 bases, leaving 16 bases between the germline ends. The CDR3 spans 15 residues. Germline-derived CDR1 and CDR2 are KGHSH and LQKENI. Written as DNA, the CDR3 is TGTGCCAGCTCACCTCGTGGGGGTTCTAGTGAGACCCAGTACTTC. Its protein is CASSPRGGSSETQYF.

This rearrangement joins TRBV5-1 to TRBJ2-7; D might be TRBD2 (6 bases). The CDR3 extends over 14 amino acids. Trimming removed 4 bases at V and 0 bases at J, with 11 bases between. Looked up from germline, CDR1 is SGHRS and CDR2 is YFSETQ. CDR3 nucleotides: TGCGCCAGCAGCCCCCAGGAGGGCTCCTACGAGCAGTACTTC. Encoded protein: CASSPQEGSYEQYF.

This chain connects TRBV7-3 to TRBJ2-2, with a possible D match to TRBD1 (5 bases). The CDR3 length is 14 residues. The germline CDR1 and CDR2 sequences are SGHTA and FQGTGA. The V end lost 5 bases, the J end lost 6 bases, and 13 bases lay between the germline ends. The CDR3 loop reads CASSRSGYAGELFF. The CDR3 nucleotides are TGTGCCAGCAGCCGTTCAGGGTACGCCGGGGAGCTGTTTTTT.

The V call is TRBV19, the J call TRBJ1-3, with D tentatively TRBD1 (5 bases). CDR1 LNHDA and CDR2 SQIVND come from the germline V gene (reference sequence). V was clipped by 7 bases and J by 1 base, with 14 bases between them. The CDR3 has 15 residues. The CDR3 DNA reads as TGTGCCAGTACCAGACAGCGAGGTTCTGGAAACACCATATATTTT. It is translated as CASTRQRGSGNTIYF.

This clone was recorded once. The CDR3 nucleotides are TGTGCCAGTGGGGTGGTGGGTAGCAATGAGCAGTTCTTC. It encodes CASGVVGSNEQFF. The rearrangement uses TRBV6-5 and TRBJ2-1, with D unclear. This CDR3 is 13 amino acids long. Germline V lookup: CDR1 MNHEY, CDR2 SVGAGI. Trimming took 9 bases from V and 6 from J, leaving 15 bases between them.

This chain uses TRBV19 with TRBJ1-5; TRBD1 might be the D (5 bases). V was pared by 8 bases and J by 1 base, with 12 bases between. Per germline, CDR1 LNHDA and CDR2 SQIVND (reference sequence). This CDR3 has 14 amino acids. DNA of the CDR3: TGTGCCAGTGTTGATGGGGGGAGCAATCAGCCCCAGCATTTT. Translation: CASVDGGSNQPQHF.